Below, 18 T cell receptor beta chains from the same sample are listed, as sequenced in a study of T-cell memory formation after mild COVID-19. TCRdb analysed the 5' RACE reads with MiXCR anew, one entry per CDR3 protein. Here the sample spans roughly 300,000 distinct CDR3 sequences, less than 9.5% being singletons. The specimen was PBMCs or a T cell subset sorted from them (not recorded which). Receptors were obtained from a man in his late teens or twenties who had mild COVID-19 (a few samples of this study predate the infection). Cell type and time point are not known.

This clonotype has just a few counts. This sequence joins TRBV5-1 and TRBJ2-7; D is ambiguous. V lost 0 bases, J lost 0 bases, and 7 bases lay in between. CDR1 and CDR2 (germline): SGHRS, YFSETQ. CDR3 length: 14 amino acids. CDR3 in DNA: TGCGCCAGCAGCTTGGTTTTAAGCTCCTACGAGCAGTACTTC. Translation gives CASSLVLSSYEQYF.

The sample holds many counts of this clonotype. V and J are TRBV20-1 and TRBJ1-5, with no clear D. The CDR3 spans 12 residues. V was pared by 3 bases and J by 4 bases, with 7 bases between. In germline, CDR1 is DFQATT, CDR2 SNEGSKA (reference sequence). CDR3 in DNA: TGCAGTGCTAGCTCCGGGAATCAGCCCCAGCATTTT. It specifies CSASSGNQPQHF.

This clonotype was picked up many times. This sequence joins TRBV28 and TRBJ2-7; D may be TRBD1 (5 bases). Germline V gives CDR1 MDHEN, CDR2 SYDVKM. V lost 6 bases and J 1 base, leaving 16 bases between the germline ends. The CDR3 length is 15 residues. The CDR3 region is CASRSTGSGSYEQYF. The CDR3 DNA is TGTGCCAGCAGATCCACAGGTTCAGGGTCCTACGAGCAGTACTTC.

This clonotype came up many times. V is TRBV5-1 and J is TRBJ2-7, with unresolved D. Trimming took 0 bases from V and 0 from J, leaving 7 bases between them. The length of the CDR3 is 14 residues. The germline gives CDR1 SGHRS, CDR2 YFSETQ. The CDR3 nucleotides read TGCGCCAGCAGCTTGGAGGCCAACTCCTACGAGCAGTACTTC. Encoded protein: CASSLEANSYEQYF.

This clonotype was detected ten times or more. The chain couples TRBV7-8 to TRBJ1-1, with unresolved D. This CDR3 has 14 amino acids. Germline V CDR1 and CDR2: SGHVS, FQNEAQ. Trimming removed 8 bases from V and 0 bases from J, with 13 bases in between. CDR3 bases: TGTGCCAGCTCACTAGCAGGAATGAACACTGAAGCTTTCTTT. Protein: CASSLAGMNTEAFF.

The V and J genes are TRBV5-1 and TRBJ2-3; D possibly matches TRBD1 or TRBD2 (5 bases each). V was shortened by 0 bases and J by 2 bases, with 10 bases between the two germline ends. Germline values: CDR1 SGHRS, CDR2 YFSETQ. The CDR3 spans 15 residues. CDR3 sequence reads: CASSLVLGTTDTQYF. In DNA form, the CDR3 reads TGCGCCAGCAGCTTGGTTTTGGGGACCACAGATACGCAGTATTTT.

Only a few counts were recorded for this clonotype. The chain couples TRBV11-2 to TRBJ2-3; unclear D gene. V was cut by 1 base and J by 6 bases, with 8 bases left in between. The CDR3 covers 13 residues. Germline V lookup: CDR1 SGHAT, CDR2 FQNNGV. This CDR3 reads CASSLGSVDTQYF. Written as DNA, the CDR3 is TGTGCCAGCAGCTTAGGTTCCGTGGATACGCAGTATTTT.

This clonotype was seen a handful of times. The CDR3 loop reads CASSQAARDSSPLHF. DNA for the CDR3: TGCGCCAGCAGCCAAGCGGCCAGGGATAGTTCACCCCTCCACTTT. The chain uses TRBV4-3 and TRBJ1-6, with D possibly matching TRBD1 (5 bases). The germline V gene encodes CDR1 LGHNA and CDR2 YSLEER. CDR3 length equals 15 residues. The V end lost 1 base, the J end lost 9 bases, and 13 bases lay between the germline ends.

V gene TRBV10-3 combines with J gene TRBJ2-6, with D perhaps assigned TRBD1 or TRBD2 (6 bases each). This CDR3 contains 17 residues. The V and J ends lost 3 bases and 0 bases respectively, with 12 bases between them. Germline V gene data show CDR1 as ENHRY and CDR2 as SYGVKD. The CDR3 coding sequence is TGTGCCATCAGTGACGGGGGCCTAACCTCTGGGGCCAACGTCCTGACTTTC. Translating it yields CAISDGGLTSGANVLTF.

The chain links TRBV29-1 to TRBJ1-1, with D hard to call. The CDR3 contains 13 residues. V was clipped by 6 bases and J by 0 bases, with 11 bases between them. CDR1 and CDR2 from the germline V gene are SQVTM and ANQGSEA. The CDR3 coding sequence is TGCAGCGTGGAGGGAGACATGAACACTGAAGCTTTCTTT. Its translation: CSVEGDMNTEAFF.

The sample holds a few counts of this clonotype. The chain joins TRBV18 to TRBJ1-5, with D possibly TRBD1 on 6 matching bases. Per germline, CDR1 KGHSH and CDR2 LQKENI. This CDR3 has 15 amino acids. Trimming left V 2 bases short and J 9 bases short, with 17 bases between. The CDR3 DNA reads TGTGCCAGCTCACCAACCCGACAGGACCTAAGGCCCCAGCATTTT. Amino acids: CASSPTRQDLRPQHF.

This clonotype was detected a few times. The gene calls are TRBV27 and TRBJ1-2; TRBD1 matches at 9 bases. Germline V gives CDR1 MNHEY, CDR2 SMNVEV (reference sequence). Trimming at V came to 4 bases and at J to 3 bases, leaving 6 bases not matched to a gene. CDR3 size: 15 residues. The CDR3 region has the DNA TGTGCCAGCAGTTCTCCGGACAGGGGCTACTATGGCTACACCTTC. Its protein is CASSSPDRGYYGYTF.

In its sample, this clonotype was seen many times. V usage is TRBV5-1 and J usage is TRBJ2-7; D is unclear. The CDR3 loop spans 15 amino acids. Germline CDR1 reads SGHRS; CDR2 reads YFSETQ. Trimming left V 3 bases short and J 5 bases short, with 18 bases between. CDR3 loop: CASSYLPVEGNEQYF. CDR3 nucleotide sequence: TGCGCCAGCAGCTACCTCCCAGTGGAAGGTAACGAGCAGTACTTC.

CDR3 region: CSAGFLTENTGELFF. The DNA for the CDR3 is TGCAGTGCTGGATTTCTTACAGAGAACACCGGGGAGCTGTTTTTT. The rearrangement links TRBV20-1 to TRBJ2-2; no firm D call. Per germline, CDR1 DFQATT and CDR2 SNEGSKA (reference sequence). The CDR3 totals 15 residues. Trimming took 5 bases from V and 1 from J, leaving 14 bases between them.

This clonotype has just a few counts. V is TRBV5-4 and J is TRBJ1-1, with a weak D call TRBD1 (6 bases). CDR3 length equals 16 residues. V lost 4 bases and J 5 bases, leaving 21 bases between the germline ends. CDR1 is SGHNT, CDR2 YYREEE, per germline (reference sequence). CDR3 sequence reads: CASSTQPRGKGTEAFF. The CDR3 coding sequence is TGTGCCAGCAGCACCCAGCCCAGGGGCAAGGGGACTGAAGCTTTCTTT.

The sample holds a few counts of this clonotype. V usage is TRBV10-3 and J usage is TRBJ2-6, with 9 positions matching TRBD1. In germline, CDR1 is ENHRY, CDR2 SYGVKD. J was trimmed by 0 bases and V by 2 bases; bases with no gene match: 8. This CDR3 is built from 19 residues. The CDR3 loop reads CAISERGVTGGSGANVLTF. CDR3 in DNA: TGTGCCATCAGTGAGAGAGGGGTGACAGGGGGCTCTGGGGCCAACGTCCTGACTTTC.

This clonotype appeared a few times. The chain links TRBV12-3 or TRBV12-4 to TRBJ1-2, with TRBD1 matching 7 bases. The CDR3 totals 14 residues. The J segment lost 3 bases and the V segment lost 8 bases, leaving 9 bases of the junction unmatched. CDR3 residues: CASGGGTVYYGYTF. The CDR3 DNA reads TGTGCCAGCGGGGGGGGGACAGTTTACTATGGCTACACCTTC.

The CDR3 protein is CASSTVSQQFF. CDR3 nucleotides: TGTGCCAGCAGCACGGTTTCGCAGCAGTTCTTC. V gene TRBV6-5 combines with J gene TRBJ2-1; D is ambiguous. Germline-derived CDR1 and CDR2 are MNHEY and SVGAGI. This CDR3 is 11 amino acids long. V was shortened by 6 bases and J by 11 bases, with 11 bases between the two germline ends.